Sequencing of this T cell receptor (beta chain) was carried out in a study of regulatory T cells in long-lasting Graves disease. Time point defined: newly diagnosed GD, antithyroid drugs for less than 3 months. TCR sequences were obtained from RNA taken from PBMCs. Patients with Graves' disease were diagnosed by American Thyroid Association guidelines. EDTA tubes held roughly 9.2 milliliters of peripheral blood from each patient. Relying on iRepertoire HTBI primers and Arm-PCR of CDR3 regions, the team built TCR beta libraries. TCRdb passed the multiplex PCR reads through MiXCR, listing each CDR3 protein once. The sample holds roughly 500,000 distinct CDR3 sequences, roughly 13% seen once. These data were also filed under a second study, of T cells in Graves' hyperthyroidism and ophthalmopathy. That paper states: Using 13 V-J features, a model discriminated ophthalmopathy from stable hyperthyroidism.

This sequence originates from a man aged 25-40 years with Graves disease. Sequencing was performed on peripheral blood mononuclear cells (PBMCs), taken at new diagnosis, from a patient treated with antithyroid drugs.

CDR3 sequence (DNA): TGCAGCGTTGAACCCCTACGAGGGGCCGGGGGCTACACCTTC. It specifies CSVEPLRGAGGYTF. V gene TRBV29-1 combines with J gene TRBJ1-2, with D perhaps matching TRBD1 (5 bases). Germline CDR1 SQVTM, CDR2 ANQGSEA. The CDR3 contains 14 residues. The V end was cut by 2 bases, the J end by 8 bases, with 18 bases between.